The 22 T cell receptor beta chains below come from one sample, sequenced in a study of beta chain features in type 1 diabetes. Study-level results: Shortening of TCRB CDR3s, moderate but significant, appeared in all four CD4+ subsets of Type 1 diabetes patients.

Expressed TCRB transcripts were sequenced, since all the RNA that had been isolated was reverse transcribed. TCRdb's table, derived via immunoSEQ multiplex PCR, lists solely in-frame clones and lacks some. The table lists hundreds of thousands of clones, 13% of them singletons, with roughly 0.022% in the top ten. No antigen is known for these receptors. The sequenced material came from naive CD4+ T cells from blood. Receptor source: a man younger than 35 with type 1 diabetes.

This chain links TRBV18 with TRBJ2-3, with 7 positions matching TRBD2. The germline V gene encodes CDR1 KGHSH and CDR2 LQKENI. V lost 2 bases and J lost 6; bases outside the gene matches: 5. This CDR3 spans 14 amino acids. The CDR3 DNA reads as TGTGCCAGCTCACCAGAGACTAGCTGGGATACGCAGTATTTT. Amino acid sequence: CASSPETSWDTQYF.

The chain carries TRBV7-8 and TRBJ2-7; possibly TRBD2 for D (6 bases). Trimming left V 1 base short and J 3 bases short, with 10 bases between. The V gene's germline CDR1 is SGHVS and CDR2 FQNEAQ. The CDR3 extends over 14 amino acids. CDR3 protein: CASSLVWGVYEQYF. Here the CDR3 DNA reads TGTGCCAGCAGCTTAGTATGGGGGGTCTACGAGCAGTACTTC.

The CDR3 DNA reads TGTGCCAGCAGCCCTCGGGCCGATACGAATGGTGAAAAACTGTTTTTT. This encodes CASSPRADTNGEKLFF. This chain joins TRBV9 and TRBJ1-4; no definite D call. CDR3 length equals 16 residues. The germline CDR1 and CDR2 sequences are SGDLS and YYNGEE. V gave up 4 bases and J gave up 7 bases, with 20 bases separating them. The full variable domain, rest sourced from reference TRBV9 and TRBJ1-4, is DSGVTQTPKHLITATGQRVTLRCSPRSGDLSVYWYQQSLDQGLQFLIQYYNGEERAKGNILERFSAQQFPDLHSELNLSSLELGDSALYFCASSPRADTNGEKLFFGSGTQLSVL.

This clone has just a few counts. The V gene is TRBV30, the J gene TRBJ2-2; D not resolved. Between the trimmed V and J ends, which lost 0 bases and 3 bases, there was a span of 11 bases. The germline CDR1 and CDR2 sequences are GTSNPN and SVGIG (reference sequence). CDR3 length: 15 residues. The CDR3 coding sequence is TGTGCCTGGAGTGTCGGTAAAGTAGACACCGGGGAGCTGTTTTTT. It encodes CAWSVGKVDTGELFF.

The chain uses TRBV10-3 and TRBJ2-5; 9 nucleotides align to TRBD2. CDR1 is ENHRY and CDR2 is SYGVKD in the germline V gene. This CDR3 is 16 amino acids long. V shed 10 bases and J 0 bases; nucleotides not matched to a gene: 12. The CDR3 spells CATGPTSGTYQETQYF. CDR3 DNA sequence: TGTGCCACCGGCCCGACTAGCGGAACGTACCAAGAGACCCAGTACTTC.

This clone occurred a few times. This CDR3 is CSVVKTSYEQYF. The CDR3 nucleotides are TGCAGCGTTGTAAAGACAAGCTACGAGCAGTACTTC. The chain recombines TRBV29-1 with TRBJ2-7; no reliable D call. V was cut by 4 bases and J by 3 bases, with 10 bases left in between. CDR3 length: 12 residues. CDR1 is SQVTM and CDR2 is ANQGSEA in the germline V gene.

This clone was counted between two and nine times. The rearrangement uses TRBV30 and TRBJ1-4; D gene ambiguous. V lost 8 bases and J lost 7, with 14 bases in between. Germline CDR1 GTSNPN, CDR2 SVGIG (reference sequence). The CDR3 has 12 amino acids. CDR3 DNA: TGTGCCCGCAACATCGGGAGTGAAAAACTGTTTTTT. Protein sequence: CARNIGSEKLFF.

The genes are TRBV19 and TRBJ1-1; D may be TRBD1 (6 bases). This CDR3 has 13 amino acids. The V gene lost 5 bases and the J gene lost 1 base, with 8 bases spanning the gap. Germline CDR1 is LNHDA and CDR2 is SQIVND (reference sequence). In DNA, the CDR3 is TGTGCCAGTAGTGTACAGGGGAACACTGAAGCTTTCTTT. This codes for CASSVQGNTEAFF.

This sequence joins TRBV10-3 and TRBJ1-2, with D hard to call. Germline V gene lookup returns CDR1 ENHRY and CDR2 SYGVKD. This CDR3 contains 11 residues. Trimming removed 5 bases at V and 8 bases at J, with 9 bases between. The CDR3 reads CAISPESGYTF. The DNA for the CDR3 is TGTGCCATCAGTCCGGAGTCAGGCTACACCTTC.

In its sample, this clone was seen a few times. The genes are TRBV5-1 and TRBJ1-2; D ambiguous. In germline, CDR1 is SGHRS, CDR2 YFSETQ. V lost 0 bases to trimming and J lost 1 base, with 16 bases between them. The CDR3 is 17 amino acids. The CDR3 nucleotides are TGCGCCAGCAGCTTGGACAGAACTAATTTCTATAACTATGGCTACACCTTC. This translates into CASSLDRTNFYNYGYTF.

This clone was observed a handful of times. The rearrangement links TRBV11-1 to TRBJ2-3; no firm D call. Germline V lookup: CDR1 SGHAT, CDR2 FQDESV (reference sequence). Trimming removed 1 base from V and 0 bases from J, with 11 bases in between. The CDR3 consists of 16 residues. The CDR3 sequence: CASSLGPDASTDTQYF. The CDR3 DNA is TGTGCCAGCAGCTTAGGTCCAGACGCTAGCACAGATACGCAGTATTTT.

There are a few counts of this clone. This sequence joins TRBV6-1 and TRBJ1-2; 8 nucleotides agree with TRBD1. Germline V gene sequence: CDR1 MNHNS, CDR2 SASEGT. With 5 bases clipped from V and 6 bases from J, the junction kept 11 bases outside the gene matches. The CDR3 spans 15 residues. The CDR3 loop reads CASSSPGTGPHGYTF. CDR3 DNA: TGTGCCAGCAGTTCCCCCGGGACAGGTCCCCATGGCTACACCTTC.

This clone was seen more than once but under ten times. The rearrangement links TRBV4-1 to TRBJ1-4; D uncertain. V was trimmed by 4 bases and J by 8 bases, leaving 14 bases between them. The CDR3 length is 14 residues. The germline CDR1 and CDR2 sequences are MGHRA and YSYEKL. The CDR3 loop is CASSPGPRREKLFF. Here the CDR3 DNA reads TGCGCCAGCAGCCCGGGCCCCCGAAGGGAAAAACTGTTTTTT.

V is TRBV6-5 and J is TRBJ2-7, with unresolved D. The CDR3 has 15 amino acids. CDR1 and CDR2 from the germline V gene are MNHEY and SVGAGI. V lost 1 base, J lost 3 bases, and 13 bases lay in between. The CDR3 DNA is TGTGCCAGCAGTTACTACTCTGGACGGAGCTACGAGCAGTACTTC. It translates to CASSYYSGRSYEQYF.

In its sample, this clone was seen a few times. The chain has TRBV7-2 and TRBJ1-2; 8 positions agree with TRBD1. V was pared by 5 bases and J by 7 bases, with 6 bases of the junction left unmatched. This CDR3 comprises 13 residues. CDR1 SGHTA and CDR2 FQGNSA come from the germline V gene. The CDR3 coding sequence is TGTGCCAGCAGCCCGGACAGGGTGCGTGGCTACACCTTC. Residues: CASSPDRVRGYTF.

This clone showed up just a few times. Within the sample, other DNA sequences also encode this same CDR3. The J gene is TRBJ1-2, the V gene TRBV29-1; a possible D gene is TRBD1 (5 bases). CDR1 is SQVTM and CDR2 is ANQGSEA in the germline V gene. The V end was cut by 6 bases, the J end by 0 bases, with 11 bases between. The length of the CDR3 is 13 residues. CDR3 sequence (DNA): TGCAGCGTAGGGACGGGAGCTAACTATGGCTACACCTTC. Amino acids: CSVGTGANYGYTF.

CDR3 sequence reads: CASSQNRDSYEKLFF. The DNA of the CDR3 is TGTGCCAGCTCCCAAAACCGGGACAGTTATGAAAAACTGTTTTTT. The chain combines TRBV18 with TRBJ1-4; 7 bases fit TRBD1. Germline V gene data show CDR1 as KGHSH and CDR2 as LQKENI. The CDR3 length is 15 residues. The ends lost 6 bases at V and 6 bases at J; junction bases unmatched: 10.

This clone was counted only a few times. This chain uses TRBV7-6 with TRBJ1-1; possibly TRBD1 for D (5 bases). V gave up 0 bases and J gave up 3 bases, with 11 bases separating them. The length of the CDR3 is 15 residues. Per the germline V gene, CDR1 is SGHVS and CDR2 is FNYEAQ. Written as DNA, the CDR3 is TGTGCCAGCAGCTTAGCGGGGGGTCCGCACACTGAAGCTTTCTTT. Protein product: CASSLAGGPHTEAFF. Combining the CDR3 with reference TRBV7-6 and TRBJ1-1 gives the whole variable domain GAGVSQSPRYKVTKRGQDVALRCDPISGHVSLYWYRQALGQGPEFLTYFNYEAQQDKSGLPNDRFSAERPEGSISTLTIQRTEQRDSAMYRCASSLAGGPHTEAFFGQGTRLTVV.

V and J are TRBV30 and TRBJ1-1; D call uncertain. From germline, CDR1 is GTSNPN and CDR2 SVGIG (reference sequence). The ends were cut back, 3 bases at V and 0 bases at J, with 11 bases in the middle. There are 14 residues in the CDR3. The DNA for the CDR3 is TGTGCCTGGAGACAAGGACCCGTGAACACTGAAGCTTTCTTT. It codes for CAWRQGPVNTEAFF. The full variable domain, with the rest looked up from reference TRBV30 and TRBJ1-1, is SQTIHQWPATLVQPVGSPLSLECTVEGTSNPNLYWYRQAAGRGLQLLFYSVGIGQISSEVPQNLSASRPQDRQFILSSKKLLLSDSGFYLCAWRQGPVNTEAFFGQGTRLTVV.

This clone was seen a handful of times. Other nucleotide sequences from this sample produce the same CDR3. The V call is TRBV18, the J call TRBJ2-1, with a tentative D call TRBD2 (6 bases). The CDR3 contains 14 residues. From germline, CDR1 is KGHSH and CDR2 LQKENI. V was cut by 2 bases and J by 5 bases, with 10 bases left in between. The CDR3 DNA is TGTGCCAGCTCACCAGGGACGGGAGACAATGAGCAGTTCTTC. Amino acid sequence: CASSPGTGDNEQFF.

The genes are TRBV6-6 and TRBJ2-3; 16 bases match TRBD2. The CDR3 has 16 residues. Germline lookup yields CDR1 MNHNY and CDR2 SVGAGI (reference sequence). Losses at the gene ends were 2 bases for V and 9 bases for J; bases not matched to a gene: 5. The CDR3 nucleotides are TGTGCCAGCAGTTACGGGACTAGCGGGGGGGCATGGACGCAGTATTTT. Its translation is CASSYGTSGGAWTQYF.

This clone was seen more than once but under ten times. The chain combines TRBV6-1 with TRBJ2-7, with TRBD2 as a possible D gene (5 bases). Per germline, CDR1 MNHNS and CDR2 SASEGT. V was trimmed by 3 bases and J by 4 bases, leaving 16 bases between them. There are 15 residues in the CDR3. CDR3 in amino acids: CASSESGSLLYEQYF. The CDR3 DNA sequence: TGTGCCAGCAGTGAGAGCGGATCCCTCCTTTACGAGCAGTACTTC.